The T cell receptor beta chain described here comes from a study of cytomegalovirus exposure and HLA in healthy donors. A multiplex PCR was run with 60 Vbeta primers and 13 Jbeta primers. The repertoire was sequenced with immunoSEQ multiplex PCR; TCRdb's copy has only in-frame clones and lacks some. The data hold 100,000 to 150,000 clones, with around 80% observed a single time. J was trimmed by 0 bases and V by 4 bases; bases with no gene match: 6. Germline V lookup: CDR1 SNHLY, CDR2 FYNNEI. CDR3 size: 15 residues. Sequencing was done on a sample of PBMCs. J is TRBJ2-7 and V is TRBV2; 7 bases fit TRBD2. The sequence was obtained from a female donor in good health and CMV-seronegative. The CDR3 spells CASSALPSGSYEQYF. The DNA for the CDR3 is TGTGCCAGCAGTGCACTTCCTAGCGGCTCCTACGAGCAGTACTTC.